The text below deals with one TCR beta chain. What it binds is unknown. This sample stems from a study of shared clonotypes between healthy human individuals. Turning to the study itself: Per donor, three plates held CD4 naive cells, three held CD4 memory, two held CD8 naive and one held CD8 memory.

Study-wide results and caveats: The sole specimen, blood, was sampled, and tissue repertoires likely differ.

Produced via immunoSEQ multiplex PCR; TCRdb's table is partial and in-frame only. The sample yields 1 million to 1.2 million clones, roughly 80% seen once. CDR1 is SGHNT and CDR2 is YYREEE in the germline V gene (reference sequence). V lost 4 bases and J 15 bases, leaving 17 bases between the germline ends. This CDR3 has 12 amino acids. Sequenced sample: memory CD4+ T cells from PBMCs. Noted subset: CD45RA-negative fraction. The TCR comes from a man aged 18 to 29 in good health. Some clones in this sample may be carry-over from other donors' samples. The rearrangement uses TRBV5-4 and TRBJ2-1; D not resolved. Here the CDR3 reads CASSPESFPPFF. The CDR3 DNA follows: TGTGCCAGCAGCCCCGAATCGTTCCCCCCGTTCTTC.